This T cell receptor beta chain was sequenced during a study of identical twins. Overall study findings and caveats: Compared with unrelated sharing, twin-shared out-of-frame alpha sequences had more low-probability sequences. For monozygotic twins, models underestimated out-of-frame TCR alpha sharing.

Each cDNA held unique molecular identifiers, and template switching gave it a universal primer site. Via MiXCR, TCRdb re-called the 5' RACE reads, giving one row per CDR3 protein. The sample carries roughly 1.6 million distinct CDR3 sequences, around 29% recorded once. The CDR3 runs 15 residues. J gave up 3 bases and V 2 bases, and 7 bases lay outside the gene matches. Germline CDR1 is MNHNY and CDR2 is SVGAGI (reference sequence). On this clonotype itself: The antigen is unknown.

The specimen sequenced was cord blood. The rearrangement links TRBV6-6 to TRBJ2-7; 7 bases map to TRBD1. This receptor was taken from a newborn girl in good health. The CDR3 sequence: CASSYASGTDYEQYF. The CDR3 coding sequence is TGTGCCAGCAGTTACGCCTCCGGGACAGACTACGAGCAGTACTTC.